A selection of T cell receptor beta chains follows, all from one sample in a study of radiotherapy plus CTLA-4 blockade in lung cancer. Clones were read by immunoSEQ multiplex PCR, and TCRdb kept only the in-frame ones, dropping some. The sample shows around 38,000 clones, 70% to 90% of them seen only once. The material sequenced was peripheral blood, taken from a patient treated with radiotherapy plus ipilimumab. These receptors were obtained from a human donor with non-small cell lung cancer whose response to radiotherapy plus ipilimumab could not be evaluated. The CDR3 runs from the conserved cysteine through the conserved F or W.

cdr3_aa v_call
CASSRTGARWRYTF TRBV5-6
CASSKASGRAGEQYF TRBV28
CASSFAGPNQPQHF TRBV5-8
CASSSRQGSNEQFF TRBV7-8
CASSNSGGSREQFF TRBV18
CASSSGQGGEQYF TRBV5-1
CASSMGTLWYF TRBV19
CASSVGGQGVYEQYF TRBV18
CASSLTLRRQGVLEQYF TRBV7-8
CASSLAGGPDTQYF TRBV5-4
CAIQKNDRVGGYTF TRBV10-3
CASSLVGYTEAFF TRBV5-6
CASYLDSSSYNEQFF TRBV28
CASSSWTGSHEQYF TRBV28
CASSTSDRGSGELFF TRBV9
CAIRRQGGLDTQYF TRBV10-3
CASSEAGWGLAGGPSYNEQFF TRBV6-1
CASSQGVQQPQHF TRBV6-6
CASSFDELASNEQFF TRBV5-1
CASSPYAATGFVGGEQYF TRBV7-2
CASRGGGNQPQHF TRBV6-5
CASRPTGIYGYTF TRBV6-5
CASSLTVRAATDTQYF TRBV4-3
CASSLITGGTEAFF TRBV7-9
CASSITGGERTGELFF TRBV7-2
CASSDRRTGGETEAFF TRBV25-1
CASSPGQGQPQHF TRBV18
CASSLASGDNQPQHF TRBV7-9
CASSYSPTGAATEAFF TRBV6-5
CASSLGASSGNTIYF TRBV6-1
CASSLDQTANSYGYTF TRBV7-9
CASSTGLAGLNEQFF TRBV4-1
CASSQDGRKGNTGELFF TRBV4-3
CASSQDGVGGPLSYEQYF TRBV4-2
CASASYRGTTDTQYF TRBV7-9
CASSRSPVTSGSADTQYF TRBV4-3
CASSLGIQGSEQYF TRBV5-6
CASSPTGTYEQYF TRBV18
CASSQVFSRFDSRYEQYF TRBV4-1
CASSDSYRGQSSPLHF TRBV6-4
CASGGGEGRDEQFF TRBV10-1
CASSDLAASSYEQYF TRBV6-1
CASSLEVLANYEQYF TRBV7-8
CATRTRDTLSGELFF TRBV15
CASSLRYTEAFF TRBV28
CASSWDSRYTEAFF TRBV19
CASSSGAGELFF TRBV11-3
CASSLAGTSGAYEQYF TRBV5-1
CASSLAGGTDTQYF TRBV7-6
CASRQEVGTGELFF TRBV5-1
CASRAREGRADTQYF TRBV5-1
CASSRTSGYNEQFF TRBV14
CASSNDRKAYTGELFF TRBV11-2
CASRPQGALFEQFF TRBV7-6
CATSRDGGGAFSRGYEQYF TRBV15
CASSGLAGGYEQYF TRBV2
CASSTRTSGGYTQYF TRBV11-1